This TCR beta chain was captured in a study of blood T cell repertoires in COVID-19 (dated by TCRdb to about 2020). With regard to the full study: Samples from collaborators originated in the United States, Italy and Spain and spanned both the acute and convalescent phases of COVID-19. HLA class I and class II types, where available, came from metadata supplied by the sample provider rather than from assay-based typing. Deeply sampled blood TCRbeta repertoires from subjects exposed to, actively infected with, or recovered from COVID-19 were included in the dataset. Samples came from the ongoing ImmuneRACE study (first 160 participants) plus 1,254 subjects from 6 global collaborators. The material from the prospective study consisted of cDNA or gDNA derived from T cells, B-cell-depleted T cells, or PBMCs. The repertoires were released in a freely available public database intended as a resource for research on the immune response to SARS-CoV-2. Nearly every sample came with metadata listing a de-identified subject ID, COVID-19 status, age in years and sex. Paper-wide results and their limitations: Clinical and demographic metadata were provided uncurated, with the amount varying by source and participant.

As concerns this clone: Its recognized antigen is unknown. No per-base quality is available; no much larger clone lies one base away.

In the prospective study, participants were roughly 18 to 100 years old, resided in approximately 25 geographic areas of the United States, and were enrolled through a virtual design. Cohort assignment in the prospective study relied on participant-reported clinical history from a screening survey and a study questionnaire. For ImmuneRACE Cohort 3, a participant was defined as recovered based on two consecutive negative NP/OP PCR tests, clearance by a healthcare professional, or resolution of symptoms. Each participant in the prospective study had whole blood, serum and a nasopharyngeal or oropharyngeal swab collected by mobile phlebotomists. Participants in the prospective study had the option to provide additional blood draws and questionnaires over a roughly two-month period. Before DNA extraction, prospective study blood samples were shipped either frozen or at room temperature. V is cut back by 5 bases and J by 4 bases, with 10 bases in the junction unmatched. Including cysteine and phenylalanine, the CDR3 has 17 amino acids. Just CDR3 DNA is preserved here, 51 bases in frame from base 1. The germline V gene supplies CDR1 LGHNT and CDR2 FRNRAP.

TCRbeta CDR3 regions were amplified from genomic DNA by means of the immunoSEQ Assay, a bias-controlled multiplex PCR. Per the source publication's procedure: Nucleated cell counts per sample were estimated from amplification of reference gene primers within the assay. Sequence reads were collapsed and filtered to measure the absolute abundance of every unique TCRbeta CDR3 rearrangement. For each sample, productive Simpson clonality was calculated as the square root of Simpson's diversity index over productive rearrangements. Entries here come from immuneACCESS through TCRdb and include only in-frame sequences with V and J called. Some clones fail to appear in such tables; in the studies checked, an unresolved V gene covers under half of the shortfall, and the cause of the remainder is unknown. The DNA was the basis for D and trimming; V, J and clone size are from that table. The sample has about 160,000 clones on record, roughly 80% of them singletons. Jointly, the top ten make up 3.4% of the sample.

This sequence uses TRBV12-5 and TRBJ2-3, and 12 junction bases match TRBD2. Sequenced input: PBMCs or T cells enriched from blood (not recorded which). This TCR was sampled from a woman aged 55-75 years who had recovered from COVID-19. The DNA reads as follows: TGTGCTAGTGGTCCCTCCTCTAGCGGGGGGGCTCCAGATACGCAGTATTTT. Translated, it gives CASGPSSSGGAPDTQYF.